These 23 T cell receptor beta chains share one sample of origin, sequenced in a study of cytomegalovirus exposure and HLA in healthy donors. Both 60 Vbeta primers and 13 Jbeta primers went into the PCR. Sequenced by immunoSEQ multiplex PCR; TCRdb stores in-frame clones only, minus some. The sample's table shows around 70,000 clones. The sample comprised PBMCs. The receptors were sampled from a boy aged 5-17 years in good health and CMV-seronegative.

Here the CDR3 DNA reads TGTGCCAGCAGCGGAGGGACTAGCGGCACAGATACGCAGTATTTT. Protein: CASSGGTSGTDTQYF. This chain links TRBV7-9 with TRBJ2-3; TRBD2 aligns across 10 bases. The CDR3 extends over 15 amino acids. Trimming cost V 5 bases and J 1 base; bases outside gene matches: 3. Germline CDR1 and CDR2: SEHNR and FQNEAQ (reference sequence).

V and J are TRBV5-1 and TRBJ2-7; 9 bases are shared with TRBD1. CDR1 and CDR2 from the germline V gene are SGHRS and YFSETQ. Trimming at V came to 0 bases and at J to 3 bases, leaving 4 bases not matched to a gene. This CDR3 is 15 amino acids long. The CDR3 region has the DNA TGCGCCAGCAGCTTGGTGACAGGGGGTGTCTACGAGCAGTACTTC. Translating it yields CASSLVTGGVYEQYF.

This chain links TRBV5-5 with TRBJ2-3; 9 nucleotides align to TRBD1. The germline gives CDR1 SGHKS, CDR2 YYEKEE (reference sequence). This CDR3 is built from 18 residues. V dropped 4 bases and J dropped 2; count of bases not matched to a gene: 14. The CDR3 DNA sequence: TGTGCCAGCAGCCGACGTATACCCGGGACAGGGTCCACAGATACGCAGTATTTT. Amino acid sequence: CASSRRIPGTGSTDTQYF.

This rearrangement joins TRBV6-6 to TRBJ2-1; 12 nucleotides line up with TRBD1. Germline V gene data show CDR1 as MNHNY and CDR2 as SVGAGI (reference sequence). The CDR3 length is 14 residues. V lost 8 bases and J lost 10; bases outside the gene matches: 9. This chain's CDR3 is CASRGDRGHREQFF. DNA of the CDR3: TGTGCCAGCCGGGGGGACAGGGGGCATCGAGAGCAGTTCTTC.

V is TRBV2 and J is TRBJ1-1; D gene ambiguous. The CDR3 runs 15 residues. Germline V gene lookup returns CDR1 SNHLY and CDR2 FYNNEI. Trimming left V 0 bases short and J 1 base short, with 9 bases between. CDR3 loop: CASSEARRGNTEAFF. In nucleotides, the CDR3 is TGTGCCAGCAGTGAAGCGCGTCGGGGGAACACTGAAGCTTTCTTT.

The chain has TRBV27 and TRBJ2-1; 15 nucleotides line up with TRBD2. The CDR3 is made up of 18 amino acids. V shed 4 bases and J 0 bases; nucleotides not matched to a gene: 4. From germline, CDR1 is MNHEY and CDR2 SMNVEV (reference sequence). The CDR3 DNA reads TGTGCCAGCAGTTCCGGACTAGCGGGGGGGTTCTCCTACAATGAGCAGTTCTTC. This sequence encodes CASSSGLAGGFSYNEQFF.

V usage is TRBV4-3 and J usage is TRBJ2-1; 14 bases are shared with TRBD2. The CDR3 extends over 15 amino acids. Trimming took 4 bases from V and 8 from J; bases not matched to a gene: 4. Germline V gives CDR1 LGHNA, CDR2 YSLEER. The CDR3 protein is CASSLGTSGSDEQFF. The CDR3 region has the DNA TGCGCCAGCAGCCTAGGGACTAGCGGGAGCGATGAGCAGTTCTTC.

The rearrangement uses TRBV5-4 and TRBJ1-1; 7 bases are a match to TRBD1. CDR3 size: 13 residues. Germline CDR1 is SGHNT and CDR2 is YYREEE (reference sequence). Trimming removed 4 bases from V and 6 bases from J; junction bases left unmatched: 6. DNA for the CDR3: TGTGCCAGCAGCCCCCAGGGGGTGTCTGAAGCTTTCTTT. Residues: CASSPQGVSEAFF.

The V and J genes are TRBV18 and TRBJ2-1; D call uncertain. V was clipped by 2 bases and J by 6 bases, with 8 bases between them. The germline gives CDR1 KGHSH, CDR2 LQKENI. The CDR3 sequence is 13 residues long. The CDR3 here is CASSPEHGNEQFF. The DNA for the CDR3 is TGTGCCAGCTCACCAGAGCATGGCAATGAGCAGTTCTTC.

The chain combines TRBV4-1 with TRBJ1-6, with D unclear. Germline V CDR1 and CDR2: MGHRA, YSYEKL. This CDR3 spans 13 amino acids. V dropped 1 base and J dropped 10 bases, with 8 bases sitting between them. The CDR3 nucleotides are TGCGCCAGCAGCCAAGTTGAGATGTCACCCCTCCACTTT. Residues: CASSQVEMSPLHF.

V gene TRBV7-2 combines with J gene TRBJ1-1, with TRBD1 as a possible D gene (5 bases). V was cut by 8 bases and J by 8 bases, with 15 bases left in between. The CDR3 length is 12 residues. CDR1 is SGHTA and CDR2 is FQGNSA in the germline V gene. This chain's CDR3 is CASRKAGEEAFF. The CDR3 DNA sequence: TGTGCCAGCCGAAAGGCGGGGGAAGAAGCTTTCTTT.

The rearrangement uses TRBV7-9 and TRBJ2-7, with 9 bases fitting TRBD1. The ends lost 1 base at V and 5 bases at J; junction bases unmatched: 9. The CDR3 spans 16 residues. Germline V gene sequence: CDR1 SEHNR, CDR2 FQNEAQ (reference sequence). This CDR3 reads CASSLVVGTGSHEQYF. In DNA, the CDR3 is TGTGCCAGCAGCTTAGTCGTGGGGACAGGGTCCCACGAGCAGTACTTC.

A remark on this clone: This sample includes further DNA sequences coding for the same CDR3. The chain combines TRBV18 with TRBJ2-5; possible D gene TRBD1, 6 bases. The CDR3 has 12 amino acids. Germline values: CDR1 KGHSH, CDR2 LQKENI. The V and J ends lost 2 bases and 5 bases respectively, with 6 bases between them. The CDR3: CASSPRGETQYF. Here the CDR3 DNA reads TGTGCCAGCTCACCAAGGGGGGAGACCCAGTACTTC.

V and J are TRBV11-1 and TRBJ2-7, with a tentative D call TRBD1 (6 bases). Germline CDR1 reads SGHAT; CDR2 reads FQDESV (reference sequence). The CDR3 length is 15 residues. Trimming took off 5 bases at V and 2 bases at J, with 16 bases between the two ends. CDR3 bases: TGTGCCAGCAGCCTGTCAGGGGATAGCGCCTACGAGCAGTACTTC. This encodes CASSLSGDSAYEQYF.

This sequence joins TRBV18 and TRBJ1-5, with D possibly matching TRBD1 (6 bases). Trimming left V 5 bases short and J 4 bases short, with 15 bases between. CDR1 KGHSH and CDR2 LQKENI come from the germline V gene. This CDR3 has 15 residues. CDR3 bases: TGTGCCAGCTCAGTCCGGACAGTATCGAATCAGCCCCAGCATTTT. It translates to CASSVRTVSNQPQHF. Using reference TRBV18 and TRBJ1-5 for the parts outside the CDR3, the full variable domain is NAGVMQNPRHLVRRRGQEARLRCSPMKGHSHVYWYRQLPEEGLKFMVYLQKENIIDESGMPKERFSAEFPKEGPSILRIQQVVRGDSAAYFCASSVRTVSNQPQHFGDGTRLSIL.

The chain uses TRBV7-3 and TRBJ2-7; 9 bases map to TRBD1. V lost 5 bases to trimming and J lost 6 bases; unmatched junction nucleotides: 8. This CDR3 is built from 14 residues. Germline V gives CDR1 SGHTA, CDR2 FQGTGA. The CDR3 protein is CASSPGTGYSEQYF. DNA for the CDR3: TGTGCCAGCAGCCCCGGGACAGGGTATTCCGAGCAGTACTTC. Using reference TRBV7-3 and TRBJ2-7 for the parts outside the CDR3, the full variable domain is GAGVSQTPSNKVTEKGKYVELRCDPISGHTALYWYRQSLGQGPEFLIYFQGTGAADDSGLPNDRFFAVRPEGSVSTLKIQRTERGDSAVYLCASSPGTGYSEQYFGPGTRLTVT.

This sequence joins TRBV25-1 and TRBJ1-1, with 10 bases that match TRBD1. Germline V gene sequence: CDR1 MGHDK, CDR2 SYGVNS. The junction had 5 bases not matched to a gene; V was cut back by 8 bases and J by 5 bases. The CDR3 contains 13 residues. Here the CDR3 reads CASRQGAQTEAFF. The CDR3 nucleotides are TGTGCCAGCCGACAGGGGGCGCAGACTGAAGCTTTCTTT.

The chain carries TRBV6-5 and TRBJ2-1, with D perhaps TRBD1 (5 bases). This CDR3 spans 12 amino acids. V was cut by 6 bases and J by 6 bases, with 9 bases left in between. The germline V gene has CDR1 MNHEY and CDR2 SVGAGI. CDR3 loop: CASSPRANEQFF. The DNA for the CDR3 is TGTGCCAGCAGCCCCAGGGCCAATGAGCAGTTCTTC.

The chain carries TRBV7-9 and TRBJ1-2, with D maybe TRBD1 (5 bases). Per the germline V gene, CDR1 is SEHNR and CDR2 is FQNEAQ (reference sequence). The CDR3 extends over 13 amino acids. Deletions cut 4 bases from V and 7 bases from J, with 13 bases between. CDR3 sequence: CASSSTALFGYTF. CDR3 nucleotides: TGTGCCAGCAGCTCGACAGCGTTGTTTGGCTACACCTTC.

The genes are TRBV18 and TRBJ1-3; D gene unclear. V lost 0 bases, J lost 0 bases, and 9 bases lay in between. The CDR3 runs 16 residues. Germline CDR1 KGHSH, CDR2 LQKENI. The CDR3 DNA reads TGTGCCAGCTCACCACCGAGGGTGGACTCTGGAAACACCATATATTTT. Translating it yields CASSPPRVDSGNTIYF.

The chain joins TRBV4-3 to TRBJ1-1; 10 bases match TRBD1. CDR3 length: 14 amino acids. V was clipped by 5 bases and J by 4 bases; unmatched bases: 4. Germline assignment: CDR1 LGHNA and CDR2 YSLEER. The CDR3 DNA reads as TGCGCCAGCAGCGCGGACAGGGGGGGCACTGAAGCTTTCTTT. As protein: CASSADRGGTEAFF.

The chain links TRBV6-1 to TRBJ2-7, with 7 bases that match TRBD1. The J segment lost 6 bases and the V segment lost 5 bases, leaving 7 bases of the junction unmatched. This CDR3 is 13 amino acids long. In germline, CDR1 is MNHNS, CDR2 SASEGT. The CDR3: CASSTKGASEQYF. The CDR3 coding sequence is TGTGCCAGCAGTACTAAGGGGGCCTCCGAGCAGTACTTC.

J is TRBJ1-1 and V is TRBV4-1; a possible D gene is TRBD1 (5 bases). The germline V gene encodes CDR1 MGHRA and CDR2 YSYEKL. The CDR3 is 18 amino acids. Trimming removed 1 base at V and 1 base at J, with 19 bases between. The DNA of the CDR3 is TGCGCCAGCAGCCAAGGGCTCCGGTGGGACTTAGGGAACACTGAAGCTTTCTTT. As protein: CASSQGLRWDLGNTEAFF.